The 5 T cell receptor beta chains reported below all come from one sample, sequenced in a study of CD8 T cells in ankylosing spondylitis. TCRdb fed the 5' RACE reads into MiXCR, producing one record per CDR3 protein. The repertoire consists of around 230,000 distinct CDR3 sequences, with roughly 8.2% occurring once and the leading ten covering more than 4%. The specimen was blood, either unsorted or a sorted T cell fraction (not recorded which). Every receptor here comes from a female donor with ankylosing spondylitis or in good health (not recorded which).

This clonotype was counted many times. The CDR3 here is CASSRGDRDTGRNGYTF. CDR3 DNA: TGTGCCAGCAGCCGGGGGGACCGGGACACCGGTCGGAATGGCTACACCTTC. V usage is TRBV6-1 and J usage is TRBJ1-2, with D perhaps matching TRBD1 (6 bases). The CDR3 has 17 residues. Trimming left V 6 bases short and J 6 bases short, with 26 bases between. The germline CDR1 and CDR2 sequences are MNHNS and SASEGT.

In its sample, this clonotype was seen a few times. The chain is built from TRBV4-1 and TRBJ2-7, with D possibly matching TRBD1 (6 bases). CDR1 and CDR2 from the germline V gene are MGHRA and YSYEKL. V was clipped by 4 bases and J by 3 bases, with 16 bases between them. This CDR3 region has 15 residues. The DNA for the CDR3 is TGCGCCAGCAGCCTCGGGACACTCGACTTCTACGAGCAGTACTTC. This sequence encodes CASSLGTLDFYEQYF.

This clonotype was seen ten or more times. This chain connects TRBV12-3 or TRBV12-4 to TRBJ2-5, with D perhaps matching TRBD2 (6 bases). This CDR3 is 17 amino acids long. Between the trimmed V and J ends, which lost 8 bases and 10 bases, there was a span of 32 bases. CDR3 protein: CASSPGGGSISREGQYF. DNA of the CDR3: TGTGCCAGCTCCCCTGGGGGAGGCTCCATCTCAAGAGAAGGCCAGTACTTC.

This clonotype showed up many times. The chain carries TRBV6-1 and TRBJ1-6; no reliable D call. V was cut by 5 bases and J by 14 bases, with 16 bases left in between. Germline CDR1 and CDR2: MNHNS and SASEGT. This CDR3 contains 13 residues. The CDR3, as DNA: TGTGCCAGCAGTCCCCAGGACGGCGGAACCCTCCACTTT. It codes for CASSPQDGGTLHF.

This clonotype was seen ten or more times. The chain joins TRBV29-1 to TRBJ1-2; unclear D gene. Germline CDR1 is SQVTM and CDR2 is ANQGSEA. Trimming removed 3 bases at V and 1 base at J, with 6 bases between. The CDR3 loop spans 12 amino acids. The chain's CDR3 is CSVEADNYGYTF. The CDR3 DNA follows: TGCAGCGTTGAGGCCGATAACTATGGCTACACCTTC.